Listed below are T cell receptor beta chains from one sample, sequenced in a study of blood T cell repertoires in COVID-19. Here immunoSEQ multiplex PCR was the method, and the copy in TCRdb shows in-frame clones only, minus some. The repertoire holds around 100,000 clones, with 88% as singletons. The sample was peripheral blood. These receptors were obtained from an elderly man with acute or convalescent COVID-19. Both conserved end residues are trimmed from each CDR3.

>TRBJ2-7|TRBV10-3
AISPGTGRGEQY
>TRBJ2-7|TRBV2
ASSRDVPGPRMGYEQY
>TRBJ1-5|TRBV28
ATGGGGPQPQH
>TRBJ1-1|TRBV16
ASSRDRNTEAF
>TRBJ2-7|TRBV6-5
ASSPGQGLTYEQY
>TRBJ1-5|TRBV2
ASRGTGDSNQPQH
>TRBJ2-2|TRBV7-8
ASLRTGGNTGELF
>TRBJ1-2|TRBV11-2
ASRGQNYGYT
>TRBJ2-1|TRBV3-1/TRBV3-2
ASSQVPSGAYNEQF
>TRBJ1-6|TRBV5-6
ASSLAGDRDNSPLH
>TRBJ2-4|TRBV19
ASSIIRQGGNIQY
>TRBJ2-1|TRBV6-4
ASSRTSGGYNEQF
>TRBJ2-7|TRBV27
ASSLASGYEQY
>TRBJ2-3|TRBV27
ASSWGRGTDTQY
>TRBJ1-1|TRBV28
ATWPGGMNTEAF
>TRBJ2-3|TRBV2
ASSDRGRTTDTQY
>TRBJ2-2|TRBV19
ASSIDAGNTGELF
>TRBJ1-1|TRBV5-6
ASSWGPMNTEAF
>TRBJ2-3|TRBV24-1
ATSDLLVPDTQY
>TRBJ1-1|TRBV18
ASSPKQGLSPEAF
>TRBJ1-1|TRBV24-1
ATSDGQGGSTEAF
>TRBJ2-7|TRBV10-2
ASSESGLDSYEQY
>TRBJ1-4|TRBV19
ASSARDTTTNEKLF
>TRBJ2-2|TRBV7-2
ASSLVAANTGELF
>TRBJ1-2|TRBV19
ASITGTGVGGYT
>TRBJ2-3|TRBV11-2
ASSSPRVRTDTQY
>TRBJ2-6|TRBV7-8
ASSPGSGANVLT
>TRBJ2-3|TRBV30
AWSTGDTTDTQY
>TRBJ2-5|TRBV10-3
AIRGLAGETQY
>TRBJ2-7|TRBV5-6
ASSKRETPRDEQY
>TRBJ2-1|TRBV7-6
ASSLQGAWNEQF
>TRBJ2-5|TRBV2
ASRGGGYQETQY
>TRBJ2-3|TRBV21-1
ASSKGTGLGTDTQY
>TRBJ1-1|TRBV29-1
SVSAGETEAF
>TRBJ1-4|TRBV5-1
ASSLAAGNEKLF
>TRBJ2-1|TRBV5-1
ASSLMTSVAVRQF
>TRBJ1-2|TRBV6-1
ASSEAGGYDYGYT
>TRBJ1-5|TRBV21-1
ASRNRGQPQH
>TRBJ1-4|TRBV5-1
ASSIEGQGSEKLF
>TRBJ2-7|TRBV29-1
SVERDSGHEQY
>TRBJ2-7|TRBV11-1
ASSLAPSGTGYEQY
>TRBJ1-5|TRBV29-1
SVTTGVGQPQH
>TRBJ2-7|TRBV3-1/TRBV3-2
ASSQGTGTSYEQY
>TRBJ2-5|TRBV6-6
ASSSPASGMGETQY
>TRBJ2-1|TRBV7-9
ASSLDDYYNEQF
>TRBJ2-7|TRBV12-3/TRBV12-4
ASSLSFRGQY
>TRBJ1-1|TRBV7-8
ASSSQGSNTEAF
>TRBJ2-2|TRBV5-1
ASRRATGELF
>TRBJ1-5|TRBV18
ASSPGDQPQH
>TRBJ1-2|TRBV5-5
ASSLMGDTNYGYT
>TRBJ1-6|TRBV21-1
ASSITTLTGEKLH
>TRBJ2-1|TRBV5-1
ASRLAGGQVYEQF
>TRBJ1-4|TRBV5-1
ASSSGQLNEKLF
>TRBJ1-3|TRBV30
ASTQGNGNTIY
>TRBJ2-2|TRBV29-1
SVAGNTGELF
>TRBJ1-5|TRBV12-3/TRBV12-4
ASSWDRGQPQH
>TRBJ2-6|TRBV6-1
ASSERGTSSPEGANVLT
>TRBJ2-7|TRBV7-9
ASSQPQPGSYEQY
>TRBJ2-1|TRBV3-1/TRBV3-2
ASSQRTGTSGTYNEQF
>TRBJ2-1|TRBV29-1
SAGGLAGGDEQF